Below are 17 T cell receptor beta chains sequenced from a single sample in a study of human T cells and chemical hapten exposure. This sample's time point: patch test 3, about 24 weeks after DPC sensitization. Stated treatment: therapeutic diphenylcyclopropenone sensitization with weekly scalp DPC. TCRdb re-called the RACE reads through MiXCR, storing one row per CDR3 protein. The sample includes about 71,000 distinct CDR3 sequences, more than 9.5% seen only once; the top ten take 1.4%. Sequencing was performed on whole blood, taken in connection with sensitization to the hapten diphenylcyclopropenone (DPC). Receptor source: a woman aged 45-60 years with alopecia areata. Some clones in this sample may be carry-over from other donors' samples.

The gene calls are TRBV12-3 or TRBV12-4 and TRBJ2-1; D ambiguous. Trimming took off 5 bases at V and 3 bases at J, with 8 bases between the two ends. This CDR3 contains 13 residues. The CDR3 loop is CASSTPGYNEQFF. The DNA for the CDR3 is TGTGCCAGCAGTACCCCGGGCTACAATGAGCAGTTCTTC.

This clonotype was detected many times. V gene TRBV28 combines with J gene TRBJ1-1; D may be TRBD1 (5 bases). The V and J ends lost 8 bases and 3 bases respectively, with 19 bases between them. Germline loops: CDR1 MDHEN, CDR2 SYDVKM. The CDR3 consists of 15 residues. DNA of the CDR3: TGTGCCAGCTGCTCCCCTTCCGGGGGGGACACTGAAGCTTTCTTT. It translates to CASCSPSGGDTEAFF. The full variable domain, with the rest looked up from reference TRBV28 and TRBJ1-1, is DVKVTQSSRYLVKRTGEKVFLECVQDMDHENMFWYRQDPGLGLRLIYFSYDVKMKEKGDIPEGYSVSREKKERFSLILESASTNQTSMYLCASCSPSGGDTEAFFGQGTRLTVV.

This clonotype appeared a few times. The CDR3 DNA reads as TGTGCCAGCAGCCCCTACGCGACAGGGCGTGATAACACTGAAGCTTTCTTT. Its translation: CASSPYATGRDNTEAFF. The genes are TRBV11-2 and TRBJ1-1; 7 bases agree with TRBD1. This CDR3 has 17 amino acids. CDR1 is SGHAT, CDR2 FQNNGV, per germline. V was clipped by 5 bases and J by 2 bases; unmatched bases: 14.

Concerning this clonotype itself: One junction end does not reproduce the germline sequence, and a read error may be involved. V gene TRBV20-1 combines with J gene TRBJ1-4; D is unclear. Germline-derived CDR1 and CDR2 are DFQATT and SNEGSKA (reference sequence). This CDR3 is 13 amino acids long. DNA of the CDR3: TGCAGTACTAGCGGGCAGGCTAATGAAAAACTGTTTTTT. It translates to CSTSGQANEKLFF.

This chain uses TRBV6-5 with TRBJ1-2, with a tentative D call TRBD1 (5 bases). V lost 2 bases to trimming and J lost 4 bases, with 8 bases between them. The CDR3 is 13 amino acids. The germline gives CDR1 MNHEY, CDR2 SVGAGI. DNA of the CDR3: TGTGCCAGCAGTTACGACAGATCCTATGGCTACACCTTC. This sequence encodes CASSYDRSYGYTF.

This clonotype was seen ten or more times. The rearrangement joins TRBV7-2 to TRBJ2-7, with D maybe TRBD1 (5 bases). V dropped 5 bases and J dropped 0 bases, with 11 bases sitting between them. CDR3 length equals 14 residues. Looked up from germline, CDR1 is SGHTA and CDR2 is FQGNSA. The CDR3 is CASSPTGNSYEQYF. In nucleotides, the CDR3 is TGTGCCAGCAGCCCCACAGGTAACTCCTACGAGCAGTACTTC.

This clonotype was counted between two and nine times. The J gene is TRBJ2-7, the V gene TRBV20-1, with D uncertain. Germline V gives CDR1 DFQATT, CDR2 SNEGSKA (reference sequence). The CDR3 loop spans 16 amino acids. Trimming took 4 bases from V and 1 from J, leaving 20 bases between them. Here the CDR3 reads CSATGFRLGLSYEQYF. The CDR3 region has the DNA TGCAGTGCTACCGGGTTTCGTTTAGGGCTATCCTACGAGCAGTACTTC.

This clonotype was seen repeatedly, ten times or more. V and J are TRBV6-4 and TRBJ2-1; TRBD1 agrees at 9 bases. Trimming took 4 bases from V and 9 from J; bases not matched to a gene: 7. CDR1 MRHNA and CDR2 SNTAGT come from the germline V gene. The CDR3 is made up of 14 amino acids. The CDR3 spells CASSASTGGGEQFF. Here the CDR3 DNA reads TGTGCCAGCAGTGCCTCTACAGGGGGCGGTGAGCAGTTCTTC.

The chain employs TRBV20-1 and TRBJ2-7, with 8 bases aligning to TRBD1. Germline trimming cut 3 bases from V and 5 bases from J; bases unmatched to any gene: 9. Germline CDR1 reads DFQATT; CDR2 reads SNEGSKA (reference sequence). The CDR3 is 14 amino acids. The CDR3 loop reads CSASLRQGANEQYF. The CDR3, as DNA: TGCAGTGCTAGTCTCCGTCAGGGGGCCAACGAGCAGTACTTC.

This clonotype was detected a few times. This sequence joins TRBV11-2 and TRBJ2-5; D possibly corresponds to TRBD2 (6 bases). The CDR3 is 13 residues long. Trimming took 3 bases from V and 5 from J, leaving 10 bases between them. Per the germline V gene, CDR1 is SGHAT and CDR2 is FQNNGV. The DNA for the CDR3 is TGTGCCAGCAGCTTTCGACTAGATGAGACCCAGTACTTC. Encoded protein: CASSFRLDETQYF. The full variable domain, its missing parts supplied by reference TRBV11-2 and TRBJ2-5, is EAGVAQSPRYKIIEKRQSVAFWCNPISGHATLYWYQQILGQGPKLLIQFQNNGVVDDSQLPKDRFSAERLKGVDSTLKIQPAKLEDSAVYLCASSFRLDETQYFGPGTRLLVL.

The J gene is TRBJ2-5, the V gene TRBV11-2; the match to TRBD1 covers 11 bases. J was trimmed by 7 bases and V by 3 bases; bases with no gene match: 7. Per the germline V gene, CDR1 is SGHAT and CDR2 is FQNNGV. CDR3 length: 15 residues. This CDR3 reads CASSFPGTGGRTQYF. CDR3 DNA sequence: TGTGCCAGCAGCTTTCCCGGGACAGGGGGTCGGACCCAGTACTTC.

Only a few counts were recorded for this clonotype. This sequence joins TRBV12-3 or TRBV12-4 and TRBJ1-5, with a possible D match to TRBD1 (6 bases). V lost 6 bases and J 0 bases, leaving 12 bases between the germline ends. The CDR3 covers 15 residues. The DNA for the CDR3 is TGTGCCAGCAGCCGGCCGGGGGCTAGCAATCAGCCCCAGCATTTT. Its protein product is CASSRPGASNQPQHF.

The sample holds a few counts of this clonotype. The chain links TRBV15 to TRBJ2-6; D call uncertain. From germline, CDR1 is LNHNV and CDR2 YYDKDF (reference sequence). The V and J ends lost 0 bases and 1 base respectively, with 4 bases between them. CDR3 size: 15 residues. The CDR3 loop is CATSRDRSGANVLTF. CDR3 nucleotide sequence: TGTGCCACCAGCAGAGACAGGTCTGGGGCCAACGTCCTGACTTTC. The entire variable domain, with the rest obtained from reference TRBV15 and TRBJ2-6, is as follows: DAMVIQNPRYQVTQFGKPVTLSCSQTLNHNVMYWYQQKSSQAPKLLFHYYDKDFNNEADTPDNFQSRRPNTSFCFLDIRSPGLGDTAMYLCATSRDRSGANVLTFGAGSRLTVL.

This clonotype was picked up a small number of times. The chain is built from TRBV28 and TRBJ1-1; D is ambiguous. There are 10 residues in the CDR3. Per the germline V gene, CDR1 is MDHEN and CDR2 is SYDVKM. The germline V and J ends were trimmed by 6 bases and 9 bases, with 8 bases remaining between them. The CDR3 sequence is CASRHTQAFF. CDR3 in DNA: TGTGCCAGCAGGCATACCCAAGCTTTCTTT. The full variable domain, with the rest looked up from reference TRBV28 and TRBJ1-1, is DVKVTQSSRYLVKRTGEKVFLECVQDMDHENMFWYRQDPGLGLRLIYFSYDVKMKEKGDIPEGYSVSREKKERFSLILESASTNQTSMYLCASRHTQAFFGQGTRLTVV.

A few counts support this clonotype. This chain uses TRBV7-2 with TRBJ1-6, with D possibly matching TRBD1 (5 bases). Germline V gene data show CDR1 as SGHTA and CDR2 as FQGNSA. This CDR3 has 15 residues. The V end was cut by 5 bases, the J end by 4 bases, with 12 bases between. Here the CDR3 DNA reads TGTGCCAGCAGCACCTTGACAGAGTATAATTCACCCCTCCACTTT. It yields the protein CASSTLTEYNSPLHF.

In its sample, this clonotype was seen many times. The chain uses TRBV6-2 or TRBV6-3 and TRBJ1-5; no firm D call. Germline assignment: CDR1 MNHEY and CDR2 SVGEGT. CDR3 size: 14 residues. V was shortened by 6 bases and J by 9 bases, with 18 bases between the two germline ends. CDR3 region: CASSPNTETGPQHF. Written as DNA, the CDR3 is TGTGCCAGCAGCCCTAACACTGAAACGGGGCCCCAGCATTTT.

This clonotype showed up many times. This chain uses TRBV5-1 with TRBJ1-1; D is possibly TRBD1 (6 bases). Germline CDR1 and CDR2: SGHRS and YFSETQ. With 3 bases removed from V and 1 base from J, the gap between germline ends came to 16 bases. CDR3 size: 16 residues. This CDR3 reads CASSWDRGQSNTEAFF. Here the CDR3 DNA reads TGCGCCAGCAGCTGGGACCGGGGGCAGTCGAACACTGAAGCTTTCTTT.